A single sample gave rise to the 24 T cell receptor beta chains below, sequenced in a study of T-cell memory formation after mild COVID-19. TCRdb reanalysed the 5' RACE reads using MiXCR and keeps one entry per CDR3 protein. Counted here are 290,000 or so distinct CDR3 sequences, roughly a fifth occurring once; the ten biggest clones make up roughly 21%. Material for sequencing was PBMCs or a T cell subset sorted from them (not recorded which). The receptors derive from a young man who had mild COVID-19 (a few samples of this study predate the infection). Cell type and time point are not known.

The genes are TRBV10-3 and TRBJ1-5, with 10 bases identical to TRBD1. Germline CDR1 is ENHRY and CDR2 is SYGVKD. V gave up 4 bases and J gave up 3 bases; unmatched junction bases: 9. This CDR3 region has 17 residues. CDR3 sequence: CAISAGLGTGDNQPQHF. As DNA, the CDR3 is TGTGCCATCAGTGCCGGTCTAGGGACAGGGGACAATCAGCCCCAGCATTTT.

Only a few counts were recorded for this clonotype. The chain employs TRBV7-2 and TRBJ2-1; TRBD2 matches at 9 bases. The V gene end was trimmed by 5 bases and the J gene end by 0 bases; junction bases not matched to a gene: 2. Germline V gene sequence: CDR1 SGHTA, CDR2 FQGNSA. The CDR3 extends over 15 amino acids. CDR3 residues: CASSPSGDSYNEQFF. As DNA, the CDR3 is TGTGCCAGCAGCCCTAGCGGGGACTCCTACAATGAGCAGTTCTTC.

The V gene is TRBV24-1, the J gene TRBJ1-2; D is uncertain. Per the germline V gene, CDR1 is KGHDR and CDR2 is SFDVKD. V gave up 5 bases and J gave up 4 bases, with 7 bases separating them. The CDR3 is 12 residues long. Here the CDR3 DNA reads TGTGCCACCAGTGCGGACGGCTATGGCTACACCTTC. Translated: CATSADGYGYTF.

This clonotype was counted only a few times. CDR3 sequence reads: CASSLAGGGKETQYF. The CDR3 nucleotides read TGCGCCAGCAGCTTGGCCGGAGGGGGCAAGGAGACCCAGTACTTC. The chain carries TRBV5-1 and TRBJ2-5; a weak D match, TRBD1 (7 bases). Germline V gene data show CDR1 as SGHRS and CDR2 as YFSETQ. The CDR3 extends over 15 amino acids. V shed 0 bases and J shed 5 bases, with 14 bases lying between them.

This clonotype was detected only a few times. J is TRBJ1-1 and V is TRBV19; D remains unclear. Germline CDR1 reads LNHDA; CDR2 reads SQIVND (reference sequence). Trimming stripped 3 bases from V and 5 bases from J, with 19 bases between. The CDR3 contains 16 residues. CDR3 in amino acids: CASSIQLRGFETEAFF. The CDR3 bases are TGTGCCAGTAGTATCCAACTCCGGGGTTTCGAAACTGAAGCTTTCTTT.

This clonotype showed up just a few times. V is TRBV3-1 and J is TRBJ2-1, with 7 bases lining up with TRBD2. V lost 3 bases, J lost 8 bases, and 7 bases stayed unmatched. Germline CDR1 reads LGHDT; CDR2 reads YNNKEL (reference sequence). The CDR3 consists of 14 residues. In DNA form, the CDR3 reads TGTGCCAGCAGCCACCTAGCGGCGAGGGATGAGCAGTTCTTC. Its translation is CASSHLAARDEQFF.

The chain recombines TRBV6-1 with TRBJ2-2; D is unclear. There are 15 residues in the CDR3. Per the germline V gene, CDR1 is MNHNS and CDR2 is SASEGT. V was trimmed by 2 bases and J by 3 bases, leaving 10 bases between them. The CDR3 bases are TGTGCCAGCAGTGAATTAGCCAGCTACACCGGGGAGCTGTTTTTT. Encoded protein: CASSELASYTGELFF.

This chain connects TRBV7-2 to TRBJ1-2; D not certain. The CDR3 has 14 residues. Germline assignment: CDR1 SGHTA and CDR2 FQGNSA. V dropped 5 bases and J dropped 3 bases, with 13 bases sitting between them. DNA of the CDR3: TGTGCCAGCAGCCCTTCCTTTGGGGACTATGGCTACACCTTC. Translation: CASSPSFGDYGYTF.

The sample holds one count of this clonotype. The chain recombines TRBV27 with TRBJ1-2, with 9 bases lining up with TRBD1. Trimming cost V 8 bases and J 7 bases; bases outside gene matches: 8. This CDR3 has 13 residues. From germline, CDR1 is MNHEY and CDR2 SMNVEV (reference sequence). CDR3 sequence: CASRVTGGPGYTF. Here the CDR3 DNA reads TGTGCCAGCCGCGTCACAGGGGGCCCTGGCTACACCTTC.

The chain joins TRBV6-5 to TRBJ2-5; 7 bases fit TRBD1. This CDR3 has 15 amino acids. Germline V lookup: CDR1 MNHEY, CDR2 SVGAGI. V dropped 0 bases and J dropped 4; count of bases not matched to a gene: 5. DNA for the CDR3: TGTGCCAGCAGTTACTCGACGACAGGGCTAGAGACCCAGTACTTC. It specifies CASSYSTTGLETQYF.

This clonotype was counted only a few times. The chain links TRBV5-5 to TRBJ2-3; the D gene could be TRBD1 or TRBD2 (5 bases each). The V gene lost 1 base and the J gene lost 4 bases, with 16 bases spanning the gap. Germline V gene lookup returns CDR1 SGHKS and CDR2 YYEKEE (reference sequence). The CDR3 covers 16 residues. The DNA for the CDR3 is TGTGCCAGCAGCTTGAGGCTGGGACCGCCTGCAGATACGCAGTATTTT. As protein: CASSLRLGPPADTQYF.

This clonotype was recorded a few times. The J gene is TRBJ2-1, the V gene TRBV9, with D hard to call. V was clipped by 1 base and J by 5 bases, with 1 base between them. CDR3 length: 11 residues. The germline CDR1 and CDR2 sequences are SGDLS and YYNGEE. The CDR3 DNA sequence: TGTGCCAGCAGCGTACACAATGAGCAGTTCTTC. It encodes CASSVHNEQFF.

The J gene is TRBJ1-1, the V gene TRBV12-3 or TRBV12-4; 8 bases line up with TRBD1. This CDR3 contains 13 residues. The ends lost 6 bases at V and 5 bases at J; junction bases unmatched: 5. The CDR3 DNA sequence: TGTGCCAGCAGGACAGGGGTGGGGACTGAAGCTTTCTTT. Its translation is CASRTGVGTEAFF.

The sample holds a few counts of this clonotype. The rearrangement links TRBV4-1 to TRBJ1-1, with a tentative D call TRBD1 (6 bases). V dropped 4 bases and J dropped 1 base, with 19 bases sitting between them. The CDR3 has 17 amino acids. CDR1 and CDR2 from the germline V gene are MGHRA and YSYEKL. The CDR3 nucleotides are TGCGCCAGCAGCCCATCCGAGGCAAGGGGGTCGAACACTGAAGCTTTCTTT. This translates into CASSPSEARGSNTEAFF.

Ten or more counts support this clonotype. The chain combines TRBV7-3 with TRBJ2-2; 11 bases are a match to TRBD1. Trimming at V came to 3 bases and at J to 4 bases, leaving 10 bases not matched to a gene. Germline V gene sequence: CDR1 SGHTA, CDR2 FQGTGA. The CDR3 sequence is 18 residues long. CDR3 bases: TGTGCCAGCAGCTTCTCCGGACAGGGGGCGCGCAGCACCGGGGAGCTGTTTTTT. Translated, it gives CASSFSGQGARSTGELFF.

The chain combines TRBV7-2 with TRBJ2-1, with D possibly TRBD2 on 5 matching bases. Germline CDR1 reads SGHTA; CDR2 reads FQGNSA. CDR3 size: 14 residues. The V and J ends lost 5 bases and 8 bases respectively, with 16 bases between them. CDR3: CASSVGRTAHEQFF. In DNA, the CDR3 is TGTGCCAGCAGCGTAGGACGGACTGCGCATGAGCAGTTCTTC.

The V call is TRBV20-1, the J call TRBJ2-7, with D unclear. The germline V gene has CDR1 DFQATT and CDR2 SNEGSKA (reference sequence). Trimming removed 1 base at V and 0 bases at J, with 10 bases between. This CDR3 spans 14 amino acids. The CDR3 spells CSARGQVSSYEQYF. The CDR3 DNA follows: TGCAGTGCTAGAGGGCAGGTGAGCTCCTACGAGCAGTACTTC.

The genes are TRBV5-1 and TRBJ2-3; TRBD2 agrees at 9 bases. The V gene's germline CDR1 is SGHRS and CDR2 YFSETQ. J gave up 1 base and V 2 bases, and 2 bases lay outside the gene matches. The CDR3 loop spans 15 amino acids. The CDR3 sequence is CASSFIAGGTDTQYF. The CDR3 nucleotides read TGCGCCAGCAGCTTCATAGCGGGGGGCACAGATACGCAGTATTTT.

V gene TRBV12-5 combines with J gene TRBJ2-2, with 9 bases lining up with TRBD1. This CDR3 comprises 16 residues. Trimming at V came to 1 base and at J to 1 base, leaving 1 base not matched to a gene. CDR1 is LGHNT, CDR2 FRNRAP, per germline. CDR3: CASGLGGQGNTGELFF. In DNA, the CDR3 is TGTGCTAGTGGTTTGGGGGGACAGGGGAACACCGGGGAGCTGTTTTTT.

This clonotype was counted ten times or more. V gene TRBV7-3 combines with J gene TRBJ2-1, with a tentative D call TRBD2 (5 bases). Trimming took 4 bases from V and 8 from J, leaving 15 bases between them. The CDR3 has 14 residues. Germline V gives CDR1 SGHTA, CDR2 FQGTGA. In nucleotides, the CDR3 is TGTGCCAGCAGCTCGACGGCGGGTTTTGATGAGCAGTTCTTC. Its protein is CASSSTAGFDEQFF.

As DNA, the CDR3 is TGTGCCACCAGCAGAGGTGACACTGAAGCTTTCTTT. Translation: CATSRGDTEAFF. The J gene is TRBJ1-1, the V gene TRBV15; D call uncertain. CDR3 length equals 12 residues. The V gene lost 1 base and the J gene lost 3 bases, with 3 bases spanning the gap. Per the germline V gene, CDR1 is LNHNV and CDR2 is YYDKDF (reference sequence).

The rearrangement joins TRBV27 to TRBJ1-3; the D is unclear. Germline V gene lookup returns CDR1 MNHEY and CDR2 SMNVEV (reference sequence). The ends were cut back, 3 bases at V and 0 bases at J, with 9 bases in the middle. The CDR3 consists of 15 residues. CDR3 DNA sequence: TGTGCCAGCAGTTTTCGGGGAGTCTCTGGAAACACCATATATTTT. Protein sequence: CASSFRGVSGNTIYF.

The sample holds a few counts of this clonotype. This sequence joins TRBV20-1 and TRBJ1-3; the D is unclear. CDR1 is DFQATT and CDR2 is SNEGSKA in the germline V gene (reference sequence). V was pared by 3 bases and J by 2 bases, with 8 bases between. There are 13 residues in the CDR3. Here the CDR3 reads CSASAGTGNTIYF. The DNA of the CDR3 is TGCAGTGCTAGTGCTGGAACTGGAAACACCATATATTTT.

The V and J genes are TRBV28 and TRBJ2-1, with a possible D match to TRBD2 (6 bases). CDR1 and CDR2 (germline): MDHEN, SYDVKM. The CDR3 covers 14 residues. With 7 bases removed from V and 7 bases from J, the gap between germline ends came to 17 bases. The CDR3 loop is CASNLRGAVNEQFF. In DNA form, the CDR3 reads TGTGCCAGCAATTTGCGGGGAGCCGTGAATGAGCAGTTCTTC.